Below, one TCR beta chain is given with its context. As yet, its antigen is unknown. The data were taken from a study of T cell responses to AZD1222 COVID-19 vaccine. Study findings and constraints: Spike was spanned by vaccine-associated CD4 TCRs, with dominance at 160-218 and 743-854. The reported proportion of spike-specific TCRs targeting unmutated variant regions was nearly half. Just 5 to 7 people given AZD1222 tested seropositive at baseline. Possibly, clonal diversity was underestimated; donors were largely white British and included more females.

The repertoire was sequenced with immunoSEQ multiplex PCR; TCRdb's copy has only in-frame clones and lacks some. Of 140,000 or so clones in the sample, approximately 88% were seen once. The TCR comes from an adult who received the MenACWY meningococcal vaccine as a control. The source material was peripheral blood, sampled 28 days after the second dose of the MenACWY control vaccine.

This chain's CDR3 is CASGTGFEADTQYF. The CDR3 coding sequence is TGTGCCAGCGGTACAGGGTTTGAGGCAGATACGCAGTATTTT. This chain joins TRBV6-4 and TRBJ2-3; TRBD1 is a possible D gene (6 bases). V lost 8 bases and J lost 4, with 16 bases in between. CDR3 length: 14 amino acids. The germline V gene has CDR1 MRHNA and CDR2 SNTAGT.